This T cell receptor (beta chain) was observed in a study of regulatory T cells in long-lasting Graves disease. To make TCR beta libraries, researchers used iRepertoire HTBI primers and Arm-PCR of CDR3 regions. Original handling: Among the samples, 50 to 80 TRBV and about 15 TRBJ segments were identified. TCRdb ran MiXCR on the multiplex PCR reads and lists one entry per CDR3 protein. The V and J calls follow TCRdb's processing rather than the paper's. The repertoire holds a few hundred thousand distinct CDR3 sequences, about a quarter seen once, with roughly 28% in the top ten. On this clonotype: Its specificity is not known.

Regarding the study as a whole: Persistent Graves' patients showed a TCR diversity that was lower than that of newly diagnosed ones.

Time point described: persistent/refractory GD, antithyroid drugs over 5 years with positive TRAb. PBMCs provided the RNA from which the TCR library was made. This receptor was taken from a female donor with Graves disease. This material consisted of peripheral blood mononuclear cells (PBMCs), taken when the disease was refractory, from a patient treated with antithyroid drugs.

The chain's CDR3 is CASSRDSSEQFF. The CDR3, as DNA: TGTGCCAGCAGCAGGGACTCGAGTGAGCAGTTCTTC. The chain links TRBV7-6 to TRBJ2-1; tentative D call: TRBD2 (6 bases). The ends were cut back, 5 bases at V and 9 bases at J, with 11 bases in the middle. Germline V gene data show CDR1 as SGHVS and CDR2 as FNYEAQ. The CDR3 runs to 12 residues.